Listed below are T cell receptor beta chains from one sample, sequenced in a study of long-term antiretroviral therapy in people with HIV. Sequencing used immunoSEQ multiplex PCR; TCRdb keeps in-frame clones, though not all of them. The repertoire includes about 19,000 clones, around 79% of them detected once, and under 8% sits in the top ten. The source was unsorted PBMCs, collected at the start of antiretroviral therapy, before treatment. Receptors were obtained from a man aged 18 to 35 with HIV. Each CDR3 is given with its conserved first and last residue. Each record gives: D gene, V gene, clone size, J gene, CDR3 DNA, CDR3 protein. D genes are given only for firm matches. Size values are once, few and many counts, or a class for expanded clones, and some rows have none.

NA,TRBV7-9,NA,TRBJ2-2,TGTGCCAGCAGCTCTGCTTGGGAGCTGTTTTTT,CASSSAWELFF
NA,TRBV7-9,NA,TRBJ2-1,TGTGCCAGCAGCCCGGCAGGGGTCGGGAATGAGCAGTTCTTC,CASSPAGVGNEQFF
TRBD1,TRBV25-1,NA,TRBJ2-7,TGTGCCAGCAGTGAATCCTCCGGGACAGCAGGCTACGAGCAGTACTTC,CASSESSGTAGYEQYF
NA,TRBV5-4,few,TRBJ1-2,TGTGCCAGCAGCTTGGAGAACTATGGCTACACCTTC,CASSLENYGYTF
NA,TRBV7-2,NA,TRBJ1-1,TGTGCCAGCAGCCAATTTTCAGGGAACACTGAAGCTTTCTTT,CASSQFSGNTEAFF
NA,TRBV7-9,NA,TRBJ2-3,TGTGCCAGCAGCTTGAAAGATACGCAGTATTTT,CASSLKDTQYF
TRBD1,TRBV29-1,NA,TRBJ1-4,TGCAGCGTTGAAGGCCCACAGGGGAAACTGTTTTTT,CSVEGPQGKLFF
TRBD1,TRBV2,once,TRBJ2-6,TGTGCCAGCAGCCCCAGACCGGGACAGGCCATCTCTGGGGCCAACGTCCTGACTTTC,CASSPRPGQAISGANVLTF
NA,TRBV29-1,NA,TRBJ1-3,TGCATATGCGGCTCTGGAAACACCATATATTTT,CICGSGNTIYF
TRBD2,TRBV5-4,NA,TRBJ2-3,TGTGCCAGCAGCAGTTGGGCGGGAGTGAAGCAGTATTTT,CASSSWAGVKQYF
NA,TRBV27,NA,TRBJ1-4,TGTGCCAGCAGGCCCTCATATATCGGTAATGAAAAACTGTTTTTT,CASRPSYIGNEKLFF
NA,TRBV6-1,NA,TRBJ1-5,TGTGCCAGCAGCCGACCATCGGGCGGGCAGCAGCCCCAGCATTTT,CASSRPSGGQQPQHF
NA,TRBV28,NA,TRBJ1-2,TGTGCCAGCAGTTTATCTCCAGGGCTCCACTATGGCTACACCTTC,CASSLSPGLHYGYTF
NA,TRBV30,NA,TRBJ1-2,TGTGCCTGGAGCGACCCCTATGGCTACACCTTC,CAWSDPYGYTF
NA,TRBV7-9,NA,TRBJ2-7,TGTGCCAGCAGCGATTACAGCAGCTCCTACGAGCAGTACTTC,CASSDYSSSYEQYF
NA,TRBV4-3,NA,TRBJ2-3,TGCGCCAGCAGCCAAGATCAGGGGCCTTTTACGCAGTATTTT,CASSQDQGPFTQYF